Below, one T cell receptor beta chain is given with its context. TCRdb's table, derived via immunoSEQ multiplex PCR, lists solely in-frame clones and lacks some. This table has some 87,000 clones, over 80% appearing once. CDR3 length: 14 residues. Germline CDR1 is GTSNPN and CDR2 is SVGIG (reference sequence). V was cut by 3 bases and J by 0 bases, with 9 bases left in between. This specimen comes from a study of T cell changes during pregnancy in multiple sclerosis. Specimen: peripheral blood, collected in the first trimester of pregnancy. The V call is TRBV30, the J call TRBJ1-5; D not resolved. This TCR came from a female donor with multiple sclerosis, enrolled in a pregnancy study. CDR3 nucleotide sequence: TGTGCCTGGAGGACTCCGGATAGCAATCAGCCCCAGCATTTT. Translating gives CAWRTPDSNQPQHF.